This TCR beta chain was captured by sequencing in a study of OX40 agonist ivuxolimab in advanced cancers. On the study more broadly: Patients were roughly 87% male with ages roughly 20 to 80, mean about 54. There were three patients with partial responses, one having hepatocellular carcinoma and two cutaneous melanoma. Study-wide results and caveats: The antigens recognized by the expanded peripheral T cells, that is their antigen specificity, were not determined.

Only in-frame clones appear in the TCRdb table, and some are missing; sequencing was by immunoSEQ multiplex PCR. Seen here are around 94,000 clones, roughly 89% observed once, and the top ten hold 0.65% to 0.85%. CDR1 and CDR2 from the germline V gene are MNHEY and SMNVEV (reference sequence). V lost 6 bases and J lost 8; bases outside the gene matches: 13. This CDR3 is built from 15 residues. A note on this clone: What it recognizes is unknown.

This material consisted of CD4+ or CD8+ T cells sorted from blood, taken in a trial of the OX40 agonist ivuxolimab. The chain employs TRBV27 and TRBJ2-3, with 8 bases aligning to TRBD2. The clonotype originates from an adult with an advanced solid tumor such as melanoma, head and neck, liver or kidney cancer. The CDR3 loop reads CASRALAGAAVTQYF. The CDR3 DNA reads TGTGCCAGCAGAGCTCTAGCGGGCGCGGCCGTTACGCAGTATTTT.